This T cell receptor (beta chain) was observed in a study of OX40 agonist ivuxolimab in advanced cancers. Study-wide background: The mean age was approximately 60 years, ranging from 23 to 79, with about 87% of participants male. Prior therapy, whether anti-PD-1, anti-PD-L1 or anti-CTLA-4, was allowed, and 35% to 40% had some.

Per germline, CDR1 LNHNV and CDR2 YYDKDF (reference sequence). The CDR3 consists of 15 residues. The V gene lost 5 bases and the J gene lost 0 bases, with 12 bases spanning the gap. At cycle 4 day 1, cycle 7 day 1, and baseline, blood was sampled. Repertoires were generated with immunoSEQ multiplex PCR, while TCRdb's copy carries only in-frame clones and drops some. The data show some 150,000 clones, approximately 90% seen once. This sample comprised CD4+ or CD8+ T cells sorted from blood, obtained in a trial of the OX40 agonist ivuxolimab. The source of this sequence is an adult with an advanced solid tumor such as melanoma, head and neck, liver or kidney cancer. This rearrangement joins TRBV15 to TRBJ2-3; tentative D call: TRBD2 (5 bases). CDR3 nucleotide sequence: TGTGCCACCAGCGCACAGCGGACGAGCACAGATACGCAGTATTTT. This gives the protein CATSAQRTSTDTQYF.